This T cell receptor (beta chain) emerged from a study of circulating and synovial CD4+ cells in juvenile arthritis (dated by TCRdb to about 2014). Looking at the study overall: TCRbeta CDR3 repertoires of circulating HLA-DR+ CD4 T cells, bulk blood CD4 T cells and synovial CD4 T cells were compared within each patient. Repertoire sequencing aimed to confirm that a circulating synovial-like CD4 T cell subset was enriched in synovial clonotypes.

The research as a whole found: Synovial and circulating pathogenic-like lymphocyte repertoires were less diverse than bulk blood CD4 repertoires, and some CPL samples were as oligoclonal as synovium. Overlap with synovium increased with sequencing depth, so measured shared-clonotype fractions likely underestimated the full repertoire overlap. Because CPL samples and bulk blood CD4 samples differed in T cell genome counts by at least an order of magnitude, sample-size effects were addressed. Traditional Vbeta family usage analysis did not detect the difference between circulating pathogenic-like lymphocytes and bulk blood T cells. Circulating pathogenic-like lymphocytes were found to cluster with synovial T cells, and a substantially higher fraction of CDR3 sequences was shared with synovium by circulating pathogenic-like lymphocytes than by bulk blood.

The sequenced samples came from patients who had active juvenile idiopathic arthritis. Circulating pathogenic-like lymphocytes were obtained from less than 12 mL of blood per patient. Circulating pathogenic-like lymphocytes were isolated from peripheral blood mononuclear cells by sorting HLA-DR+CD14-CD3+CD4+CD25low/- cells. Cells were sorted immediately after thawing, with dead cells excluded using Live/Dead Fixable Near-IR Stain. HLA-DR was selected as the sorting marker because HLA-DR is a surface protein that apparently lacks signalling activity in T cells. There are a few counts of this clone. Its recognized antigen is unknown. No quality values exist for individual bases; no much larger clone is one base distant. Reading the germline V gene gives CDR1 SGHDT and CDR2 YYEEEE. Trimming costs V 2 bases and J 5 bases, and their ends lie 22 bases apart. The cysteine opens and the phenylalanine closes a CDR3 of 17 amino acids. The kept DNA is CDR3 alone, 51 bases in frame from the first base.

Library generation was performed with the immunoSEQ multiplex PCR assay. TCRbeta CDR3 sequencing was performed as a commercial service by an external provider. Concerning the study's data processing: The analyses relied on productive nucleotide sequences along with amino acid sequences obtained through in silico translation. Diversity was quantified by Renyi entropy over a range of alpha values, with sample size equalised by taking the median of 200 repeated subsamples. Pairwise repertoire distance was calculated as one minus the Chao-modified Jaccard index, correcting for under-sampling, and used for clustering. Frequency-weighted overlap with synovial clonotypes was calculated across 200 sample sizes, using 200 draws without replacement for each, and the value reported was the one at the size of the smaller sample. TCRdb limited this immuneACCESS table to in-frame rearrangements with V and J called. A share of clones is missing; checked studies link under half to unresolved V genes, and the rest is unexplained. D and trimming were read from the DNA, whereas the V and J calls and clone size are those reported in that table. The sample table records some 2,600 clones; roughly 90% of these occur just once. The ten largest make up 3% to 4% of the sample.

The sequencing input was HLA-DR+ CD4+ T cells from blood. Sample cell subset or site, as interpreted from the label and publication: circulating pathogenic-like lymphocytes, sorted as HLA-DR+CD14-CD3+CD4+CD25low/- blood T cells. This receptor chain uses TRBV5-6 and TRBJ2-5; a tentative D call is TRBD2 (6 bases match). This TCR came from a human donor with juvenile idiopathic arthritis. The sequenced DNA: TGTGCCAGCAGCTTTTTGTTCCCTCCCTTGGAGGGTGAGACCCAGTACTTC. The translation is CASSFLFPPLEGETQYF.